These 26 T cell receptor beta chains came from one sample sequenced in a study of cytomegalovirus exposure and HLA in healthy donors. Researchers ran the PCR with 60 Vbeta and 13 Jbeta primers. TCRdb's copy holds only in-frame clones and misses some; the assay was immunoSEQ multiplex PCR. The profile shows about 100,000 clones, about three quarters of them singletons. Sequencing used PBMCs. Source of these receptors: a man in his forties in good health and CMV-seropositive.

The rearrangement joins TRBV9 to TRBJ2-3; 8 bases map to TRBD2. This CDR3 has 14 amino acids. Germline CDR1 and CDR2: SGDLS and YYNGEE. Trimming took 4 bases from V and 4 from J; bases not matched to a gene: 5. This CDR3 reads CASSPGLAADTQYF. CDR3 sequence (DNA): TGTGCCAGCAGCCCCGGACTAGCAGCAGATACGCAGTATTTT.

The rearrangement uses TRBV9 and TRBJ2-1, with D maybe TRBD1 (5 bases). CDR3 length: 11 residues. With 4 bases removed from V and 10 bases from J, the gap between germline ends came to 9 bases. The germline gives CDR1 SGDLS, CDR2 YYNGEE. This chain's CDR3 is CASSPRTEQFF. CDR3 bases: TGTGCCAGCAGCCCCAGGACAGAGCAGTTCTTC.

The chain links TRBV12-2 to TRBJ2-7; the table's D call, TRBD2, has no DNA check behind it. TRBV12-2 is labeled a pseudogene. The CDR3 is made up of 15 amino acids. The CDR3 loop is CASRAVVERGGPQYF. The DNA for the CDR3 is TGTGCAAGTCGCGCCGTGGTAGAGCGGGGGGGCCCGCAGTACTTC.

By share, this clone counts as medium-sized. The CDR3 is CASSDSPGGANTEAFF. Written as DNA, the CDR3 is TGTGCCAGCAGCGATTCCCCGGGAGGGGCGAACACTGAAGCTTTCTTT. The chain couples TRBV7-9 to TRBJ1-1; D is perhaps TRBD1 (5 bases). Germline V gives CDR1 SEHNR, CDR2 FQNEAQ (reference sequence). This CDR3 has 16 residues. Trimming stripped 5 bases from V and 1 base from J, with 17 bases between. The full variable domain, with the rest looked up from reference TRBV7-9 and TRBJ1-1, is DTGVSQNPRHKITKRGQNVTFRCDPISEHNRLYWYRQTLGQGPEFLTYFQNEAQLEKSRLLSDRFSAERPKGSFSTLEIQRTEQGDSAMYLCASSDSPGGANTEAFFGQGTRLTVV.

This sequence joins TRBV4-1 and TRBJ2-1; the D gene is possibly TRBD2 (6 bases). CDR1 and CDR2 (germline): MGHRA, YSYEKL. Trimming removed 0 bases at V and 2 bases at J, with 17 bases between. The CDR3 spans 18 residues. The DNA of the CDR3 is TGCGCCAGCAGCCAAGAGCCGTCGGGGGTGGGAACCTACAATGAGCAGTTCTTC. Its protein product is CASSQEPSGVGTYNEQFF.

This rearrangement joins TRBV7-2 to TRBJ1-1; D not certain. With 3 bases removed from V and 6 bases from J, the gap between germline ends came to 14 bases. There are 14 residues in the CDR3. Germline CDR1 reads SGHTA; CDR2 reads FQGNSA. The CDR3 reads CASSFDTPRAEAFF. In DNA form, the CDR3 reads TGTGCCAGCAGCTTCGACACTCCGAGGGCTGAAGCTTTCTTT.

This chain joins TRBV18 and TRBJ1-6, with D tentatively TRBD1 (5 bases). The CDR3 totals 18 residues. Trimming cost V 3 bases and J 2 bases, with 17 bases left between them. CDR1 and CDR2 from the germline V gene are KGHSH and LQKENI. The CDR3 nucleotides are TGTGCCAGCTCACCGGCAGTGGGGAGGGGCCCCTATAATTCACCCCTCCACTTT. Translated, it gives CASSPAVGRGPYNSPLHF.

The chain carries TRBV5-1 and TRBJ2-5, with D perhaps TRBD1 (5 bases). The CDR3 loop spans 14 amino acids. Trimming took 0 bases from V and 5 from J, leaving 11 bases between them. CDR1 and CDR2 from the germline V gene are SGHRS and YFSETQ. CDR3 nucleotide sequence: TGCGCCAGCAGCTTGGCCAGGGCGGAGGAGACCCAGTACTTC. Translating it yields CASSLARAEETQYF. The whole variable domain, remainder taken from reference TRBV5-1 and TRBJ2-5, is KAGVTQTPRYLIKTRGQQVTLSCSPISGHRSVSWYQQTPGQGLQFLFEYFSETQRNKGNFPGRFSGRQFSNSRSEMNVSTLELGDSALYLCASSLARAEETQYFGPGTRLLVL.

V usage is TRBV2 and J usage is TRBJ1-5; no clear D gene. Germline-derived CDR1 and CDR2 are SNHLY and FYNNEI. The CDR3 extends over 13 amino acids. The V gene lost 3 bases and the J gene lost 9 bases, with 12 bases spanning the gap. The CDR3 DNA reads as TGTGCCAGCAGTGATACTAATCAACGGCCCCAGCATTTT. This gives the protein CASSDTNQRPQHF.

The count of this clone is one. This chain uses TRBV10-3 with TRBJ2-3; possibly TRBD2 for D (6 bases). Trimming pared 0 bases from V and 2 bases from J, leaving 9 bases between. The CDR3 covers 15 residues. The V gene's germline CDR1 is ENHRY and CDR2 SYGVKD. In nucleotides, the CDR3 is TGTGCCATCAGTGAGTCGGGGAGGAACACAGATACGCAGTATTTT. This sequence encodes CAISESGRNTDTQYF.

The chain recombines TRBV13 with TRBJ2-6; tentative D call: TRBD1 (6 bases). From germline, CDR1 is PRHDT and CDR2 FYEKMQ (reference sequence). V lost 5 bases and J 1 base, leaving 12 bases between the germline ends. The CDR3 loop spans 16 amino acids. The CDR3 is CASSAEGGSGANVLTF. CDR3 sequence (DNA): TGTGCCAGCAGCGCGGAAGGGGGATCTGGGGCCAACGTCCTGACTTTC.

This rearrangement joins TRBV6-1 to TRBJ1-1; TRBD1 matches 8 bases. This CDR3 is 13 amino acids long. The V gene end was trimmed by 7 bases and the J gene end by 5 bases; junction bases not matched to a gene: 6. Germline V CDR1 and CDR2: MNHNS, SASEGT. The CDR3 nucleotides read TGTGCCAGCAATAGCGGACAGGGAACTGAAGCTTTCTTT. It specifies CASNSGQGTEAFF.

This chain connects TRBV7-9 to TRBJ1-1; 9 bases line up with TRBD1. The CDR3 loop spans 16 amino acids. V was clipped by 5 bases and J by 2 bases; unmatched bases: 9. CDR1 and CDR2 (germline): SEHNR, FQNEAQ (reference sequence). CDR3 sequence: CASSPLTGGGNTEAFF. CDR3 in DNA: TGTGCCAGCAGCCCCCTAACAGGGGGCGGAAACACTGAAGCTTTCTTT.

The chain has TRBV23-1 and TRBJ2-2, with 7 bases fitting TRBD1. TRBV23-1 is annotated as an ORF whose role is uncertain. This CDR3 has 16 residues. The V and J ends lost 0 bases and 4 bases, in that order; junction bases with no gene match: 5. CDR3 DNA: TGCGCCAGCAGTCAATCAAGGGGGCGCGGCACCGGGGAGCTGTTTTTT. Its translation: CASSQSRGRGTGELFF.

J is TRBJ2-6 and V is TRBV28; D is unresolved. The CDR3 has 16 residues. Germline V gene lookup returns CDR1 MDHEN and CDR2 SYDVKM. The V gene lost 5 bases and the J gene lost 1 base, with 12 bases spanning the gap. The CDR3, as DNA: TGTGCCAGCAGTCCCCCCGTGGCTTCTGGGGCCAACGTCCTGACTTTC. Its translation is CASSPPVASGANVLTF.

This chain's CDR3 is CASSVVSATRETQYF. The DNA of the CDR3 is TGTGCCAGCAGTGTCGTTAGCGCAACCAGGGAGACCCAGTACTTC. The rearrangement links TRBV6-1 to TRBJ2-5; D possibly corresponds to TRBD2 (5 bases). Trimming stripped 4 bases from V and 5 bases from J, with 17 bases between. CDR3 length: 15 residues. CDR1 MNHNS and CDR2 SASEGT come from the germline V gene.

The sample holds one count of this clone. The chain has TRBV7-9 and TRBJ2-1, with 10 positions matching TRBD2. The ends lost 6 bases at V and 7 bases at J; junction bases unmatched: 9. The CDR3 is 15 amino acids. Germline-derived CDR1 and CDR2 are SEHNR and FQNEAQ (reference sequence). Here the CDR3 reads CASSYSGGLRNEQFF. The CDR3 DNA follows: TGTGCCAGCAGTTATAGCGGGGGGCTAAGGAATGAGCAGTTCTTC.

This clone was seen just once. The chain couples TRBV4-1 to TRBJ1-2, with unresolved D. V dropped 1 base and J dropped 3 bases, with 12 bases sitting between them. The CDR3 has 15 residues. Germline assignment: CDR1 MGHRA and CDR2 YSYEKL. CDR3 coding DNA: TGCGCCAGCAGCCAAGTGAGGAGGGAGCACTATGGCTACACCTTC. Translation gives CASSQVRREHYGYTF.

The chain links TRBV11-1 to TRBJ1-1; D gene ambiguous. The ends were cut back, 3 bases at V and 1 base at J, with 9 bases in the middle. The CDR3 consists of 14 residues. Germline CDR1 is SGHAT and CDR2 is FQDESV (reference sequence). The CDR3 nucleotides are TGTGCCAGCAGCTTTTCAGACAAGAACACTGAAGCTTTCTTT. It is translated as CASSFSDKNTEAFF. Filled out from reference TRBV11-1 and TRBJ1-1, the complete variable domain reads EAEVAQSPRYKITEKSQAVAFWCDPISGHATLYWYRQILGQGPELLVQFQDESVVDDSQLPKDRFSAERLKGVDSTLKIQPAELGDSAMYLCASSFSDKNTEAFFGQGTRLTVV.

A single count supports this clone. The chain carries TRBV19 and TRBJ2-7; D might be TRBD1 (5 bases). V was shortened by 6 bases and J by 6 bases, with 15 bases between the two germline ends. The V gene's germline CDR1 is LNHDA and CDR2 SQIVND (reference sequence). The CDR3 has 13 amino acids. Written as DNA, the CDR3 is TGTGCCAGTAGAACCGCAGGGCGAGGCGAGCAGTACTTC. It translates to CASRTAGRGEQYF.

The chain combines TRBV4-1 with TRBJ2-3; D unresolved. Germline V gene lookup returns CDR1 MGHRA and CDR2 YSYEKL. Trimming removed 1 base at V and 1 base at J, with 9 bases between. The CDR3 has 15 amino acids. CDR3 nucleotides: TGCGCCAGCAGCCAAGCGGGTCCGGGCACAGATACGCAGTATTTT. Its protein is CASSQAGPGTDTQYF.

The CDR3 reads CASSNSGGTDTQYF. In DNA, the CDR3 is TGTGCCAGCAGCAACAGCGGGGGTACAGATACGCAGTATTTT. The V and J genes are TRBV7-3 and TRBJ2-3, with 8 bases aligning to TRBD2. Germline CDR1 is SGHTA and CDR2 is FQGTGA. With V trimmed by 5 bases and J by 3 bases, 4 bases remained unmatched. The CDR3 has 14 amino acids.

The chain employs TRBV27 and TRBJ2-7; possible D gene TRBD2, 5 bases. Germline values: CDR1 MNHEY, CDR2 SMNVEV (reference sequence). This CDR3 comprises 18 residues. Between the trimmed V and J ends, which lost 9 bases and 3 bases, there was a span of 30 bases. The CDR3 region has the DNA TGTGCCAGAAACATAGACCTAAGGATCAGTGGAGGAATCTACGAGCAGTACTTC. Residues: CARNIDLRISGGIYEQYF.

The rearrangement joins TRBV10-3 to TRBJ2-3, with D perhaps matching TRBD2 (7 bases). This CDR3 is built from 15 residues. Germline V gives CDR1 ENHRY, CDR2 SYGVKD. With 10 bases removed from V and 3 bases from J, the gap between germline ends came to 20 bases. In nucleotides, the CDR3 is TGTGCCACCTCCCCTGGGGGGGCAGGAACAGATACGCAGTATTTT. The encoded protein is CATSPGGAGTDTQYF.

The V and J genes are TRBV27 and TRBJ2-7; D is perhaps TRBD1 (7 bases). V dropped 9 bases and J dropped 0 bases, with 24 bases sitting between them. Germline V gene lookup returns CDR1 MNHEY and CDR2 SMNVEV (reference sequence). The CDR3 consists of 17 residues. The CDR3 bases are TGTGCCAGTCGGATGCGAGCAGGACAGGACTACTCCTACGAGCAGTACTTC. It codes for CASRMRAGQDYSYEQYF.

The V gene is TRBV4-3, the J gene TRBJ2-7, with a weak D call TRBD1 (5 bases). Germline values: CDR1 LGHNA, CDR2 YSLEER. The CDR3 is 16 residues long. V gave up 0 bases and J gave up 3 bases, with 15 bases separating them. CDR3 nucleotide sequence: TGCGCCAGCAGCCAAGAATTGGGCCAGGGTCACTACGAGCAGTACTTC. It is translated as CASSQELGQGHYEQYF.